This is a list of T cell receptor beta chains from one sample in a study of CD8 T cells in ankylosing spondylitis. TCRdb independently ran MiXCR on the 5' RACE reads; one entry per CDR3 protein. The repertoire includes more than 150,000 distinct CDR3 sequences, approximately 18% of them detected once, and around 4.7% sits in the top ten. The specimen sequenced was blood, either unsorted or a sorted T cell fraction (not recorded which). The receptor source for this set is a male donor under 35 with ankylosing spondylitis or in good health (not recorded which). CDR3s include the opening cysteine and the closing phenylalanine or tryptophan. A D gene is named only where the DNA matches it firmly. Expanded clones get a size class; other rows say once, few or many, or leave the size out.

v_gene	d_gene	abundance	j_gene	CDR3aa	CDR3nt
TRBV12-3/TRBV12-4	TRBD1	many	TRBJ2-1	CASSFQGVNEQFF	TGTGCCAGCAGCTTCCAGGGGGTGAATGAGCAGTTCTTC
TRBV20-1	TRBD1	.	TRBJ2-3	CSARDPGQGVDTQYF	TGCAGTGCTAGGGATCCGGGACAGGGGGTAGATACGCAGTATTTT
TRBV6-5	TRBD2	many	TRBJ2-7	CASSHASTGGSTYEQYF	TGTGCCAGCAGCCACGCGTCAACGGGAGGATCAACTTACGAGCAGTACTTC
TRBV11-2	TRBD1	many	TRBJ2-1	CASSQTGGGDQFF	TGTGCCAGCAGCCAAACAGGGGGCGGTGACCAGTTCTTC
TRBV6-2/TRBV6-3	.	.	TRBJ2-7	CASSLYGNEQYF	TGTGCCAGCAGTCTCTACGGAAACGAGCAGTACTTC
TRBV20-1	TRBD1	many	TRBJ1-6	CSARDRGPNYNSPLHF	TGCAGTGCTAGAGACAGGGGGCCCAATTATAATTCACCCCTCCACTTT
TRBV6-2/TRBV6-3	.	many	TRBJ1-1	CASRVKISNTEAFF	TGTGCCAGCAGGGTGAAGATATCAAACACTGAAGCTTTCTTT
TRBV15	TRBD1	.	TRBJ1-2	CATSRGTGVHGYTF	TGTGCCACCAGCAGAGGGACAGGGGTTCATGGCTACACCTTC
TRBV5-1	TRBD2	many	TRBJ2-1	CASSLGGIGEQFF	TGCGCCAGCAGCCTCGGGGGGATCGGTGAGCAGTTCTTC
TRBV20-1	.	.	TRBJ1-2	CSASGSTNYGYTF	TGCAGTGCTAGCGGATCAACTAACTATGGCTACACCTTC